One sample yielded the 25 T cell receptor beta chains listed below, sequenced in a study of T cell responses to AZD1222 COVID-19 vaccine. Measured with immunoSEQ multiplex PCR; TCRdb has only the in-frame clones, and not every one. The data show roughly 70,000 clones, 82% seen once. The source material was peripheral blood, sampled on day 0 of AZD1222 vaccination. These receptors all come from an adult in good health.

This clone turned up a few times. The chain joins TRBV4-2 to TRBJ1-3; possible D gene TRBD1, 5 bases. Between the trimmed V and J ends, which lost 4 bases and 0 bases, there was a span of 10 bases. CDR3 length: 15 residues. Germline CDR1 reads LGHNA; CDR2 reads YNFKEQ. In DNA, the CDR3 is TGTGCCAGCAGCCGGGGACTGTTCTCTGGAAACACCATATATTTT. Translating gives CASSRGLFSGNTIYF.

The chain joins TRBV6-5 to TRBJ2-6; no reliable D call. The germline V gene has CDR1 MNHEY and CDR2 SVGAGI. The V end lost 4 bases, the J end lost 0 bases, and 10 bases lay between the germline ends. The CDR3 loop spans 16 amino acids. The CDR3 DNA is TGTGCCAGCAGTTCGGACGGTTCCTCTGGGGCCAACGTCCTGACTTTC. It yields the protein CASSSDGSSGANVLTF.

The gene calls are TRBV6-6 and TRBJ1-5; D is perhaps TRBD1 (6 bases). The V gene's germline CDR1 is MNHNY and CDR2 SVGAGI (reference sequence). This CDR3 has 13 residues. The V end lost 8 bases, the J end lost 6 bases, and 14 bases lay between the germline ends. The CDR3 here is CASGGGQLQPQHF. The CDR3 DNA follows: TGTGCCAGCGGCGGGGGGCAACTTCAGCCCCAGCATTTT.

The chain couples TRBV6-4 to TRBJ2-1; no reliable D call. The germline CDR1 and CDR2 sequences are MRHNA and SNTAGT. The CDR3 consists of 14 residues. V lost 2 bases, J lost 3 bases, and 8 bases lay in between. The CDR3 coding sequence is TGTGCCAGCAGTGACGGAAACCGCTACAATGAGCAGTTCTTC. The encoded protein is CASSDGNRYNEQFF.

The V and J genes are TRBV19 and TRBJ1-2, with D possibly being TRBD1 (5 bases). The V gene's germline CDR1 is LNHDA and CDR2 SQIVND (reference sequence). CDR3 length equals 13 residues. V was trimmed by 6 bases and J by 8 bases, leaving 16 bases between them. The CDR3 nucleotides read TGTGCCAGTAGGGGGGACCCTTATGACGGCTACACCTTC. It encodes CASRGDPYDGYTF.

The chain links TRBV6-5 to TRBJ2-5, with D perhaps assigned TRBD1 or TRBD2 (5 bases each). The germline V gene has CDR1 MNHEY and CDR2 SVGAGI. The V end was cut by 0 bases, the J end by 5 bases, with 13 bases between. The CDR3 is made up of 15 amino acids. The CDR3 spells CASSYSGPSRETQYF. CDR3 nucleotides: TGTGCCAGCAGTTACTCGGGACCTTCGAGGGAGACCCAGTACTTC.

This sequence joins TRBV28 and TRBJ2-7, with D perhaps matching TRBD1 (5 bases). Trimming cost V 5 bases and J 12 bases, with 14 bases left between them. CDR1 is MDHEN and CDR2 is SYDVKM in the germline V gene. This CDR3 has 11 amino acids. In DNA, the CDR3 is TGTGCCAGCAGTGCAGGTCAGGGCCCGTACTTC. Its translation: CASSAGQGPYF.

The chain uses TRBV11-3 and TRBJ1-1; no reliable D call. CDR3 length equals 13 residues. Germline loops: CDR1 SGHNT, CDR2 YENEEA. V gave up 5 bases and J gave up 6 bases, with 13 bases separating them. The CDR3 nucleotides read TGTGCCAGCAGCCTCCCGGGCCGCGCTGAAGCTTTCTTT. Amino acid sequence: CASSLPGRAEAFF.

V is TRBV5-6 and J is TRBJ1-1; TRBD1 is a possible D gene (5 bases). CDR1 SGHDT and CDR2 YYEEEE come from the germline V gene. The CDR3 runs 16 residues. V lost 0 bases and J lost 0, with 12 bases in between. This CDR3 reads CASSLAAGHLNTEAFF. The CDR3 nucleotides read TGTGCCAGCAGCTTGGCGGCAGGACACTTGAACACTGAAGCTTTCTTT.

The genes are TRBV7-6 and TRBJ2-5; D may be TRBD2 (6 bases). The CDR3 covers 15 residues. V gave up 4 bases and J gave up 3 bases, with 15 bases separating them. Per germline, CDR1 SGHVS and CDR2 FNYEAQ. CDR3 protein: CASSSPGLLKETQYF. CDR3 DNA sequence: TGTGCCAGCAGCTCCCCGGGACTTCTTAAAGAGACCCAGTACTTC. The full variable domain, in which reference TRBV7-6 and TRBJ2-5 provide the parts outside the CDR3, is GAGVSQSPRYKVTKRGQDVALRCDPISGHVSLYWYRQALGQGPEFLTYFNYEAQQDKSGLPNDRFSAERPEGSISTLTIQRTEQRDSAMYRCASSSPGLLKETQYFGPGTRLLVL.

The rearrangement joins TRBV13 to TRBJ1-1; 9 nucleotides match TRBD1. V lost 3 bases to trimming and J lost 5 bases; unmatched junction nucleotides: 4. The germline V gene encodes CDR1 PRHDT and CDR2 FYEKMQ (reference sequence). There are 14 residues in the CDR3. The CDR3 sequence: CASSFRQGGTEAFF. Written as DNA, the CDR3 is TGTGCCAGCAGCTTCCGACAGGGGGGAACTGAAGCTTTCTTT.

The chain employs TRBV19 and TRBJ1-5; 7 bases agree with TRBD1. With V trimmed by 6 bases and J by 9 bases, 11 bases remained unmatched. The CDR3 runs 14 residues. Germline V gene data show CDR1 as LNHDA and CDR2 as SQIVND (reference sequence). CDR3 loop: CASREQGPFGPQHF. In DNA, the CDR3 is TGTGCCAGTAGGGAACAGGGGCCCTTTGGGCCCCAGCATTTT.

The chain has TRBV29-1 and TRBJ2-2; D is possibly TRBD1 (6 bases). In germline, CDR1 is SQVTM, CDR2 ANQGSEA. CDR3 length: 14 amino acids. With 8 bases removed from V and 0 bases from J, the gap between germline ends came to 13 bases. CDR3 in amino acids: CSCVGAANTGELFF. The CDR3 bases are TGCAGCTGCGTGGGGGCCGCGAACACCGGGGAGCTGTTTTTT.

The chain uses TRBV30 and TRBJ2-3; D is unresolved. Germline lookup yields CDR1 GTSNPN and CDR2 SVGIG (reference sequence). V lost 4 bases and J 6 bases, leaving 8 bases between the germline ends. The length of the CDR3 is 11 residues. Here the CDR3 reads CAWTQRDTQYF. CDR3 DNA: TGTGCCTGGACGCAGAGGGATACGCAGTATTTT.

This clone came up a few times. This rearrangement joins TRBV4-2 to TRBJ2-3; D may match TRBD1 or TRBD2 (5 bases each). Germline V gene data show CDR1 as LGHNA and CDR2 as YNFKEQ. Deletions cut 1 base from V and 0 bases from J, with 11 bases between. The CDR3 length is 16 residues. CDR3 nucleotide sequence: TGTGCCAGCAGCCAAGCGCAGGGACGAAGCACAGATACGCAGTATTTT. This sequence encodes CASSQAQGRSTDTQYF.

This clone has a single count. V is TRBV11-3 and J is TRBJ2-5, with D perhaps TRBD2 (5 bases). Germline CDR1 is SGHNT and CDR2 is YENEEA. CDR3 length equals 12 residues. V lost 3 bases, J lost 3 bases, and 5 bases lay in between. CDR3 sequence reads: CASSLREETQYF. The CDR3 DNA reads as TGTGCCAGCAGCTTGAGGGAAGAGACCCAGTACTTC. The full variable domain, with the rest looked up from reference TRBV11-3 and TRBJ2-5, is EAGVVQSPRYKIIEKKQPVAFWCNPISGHNTLYWYLQNLGQGPELLIRYENEEAVDDSQLPKDRFSAERLKGVDSTLKIQPAELGDSAVYLCASSLREETQYFGPGTRLLVL.

This chain joins TRBV14 and TRBJ2-1; TRBD1 matches 8 bases. This CDR3 has 17 residues. Germline CDR1 is SGHDN and CDR2 is FVKESK. V lost 0 bases and J lost 4; bases outside the gene matches: 8. The CDR3 sequence: CASSQDRGLHKYNEQFF. The CDR3, as DNA: TGTGCCAGCAGCCAAGACAGGGGGCTACACAAGTACAATGAGCAGTTCTTC.

The genes are TRBV11-3 and TRBJ1-1; 9 nucleotides line up with TRBD1. The length of the CDR3 is 17 residues. The V and J ends lost 4 bases and 4 bases, in that order; junction bases with no gene match: 13. Germline CDR1 is SGHNT and CDR2 is YENEEA. Written as DNA, the CDR3 is TGTGCCAGCAGCTCATGGGACAGGGTAGAATGGGGCACTGAAGCTTTCTTT. The encoded protein is CASSSWDRVEWGTEAFF.

The chain joins TRBV4-1 to TRBJ2-3; 8 bases line up with TRBD2. V lost 0 bases to trimming and J lost 5 bases; unmatched junction nucleotides: 13. The V gene's germline CDR1 is MGHRA and CDR2 YSYEKL. The CDR3 contains 18 residues. CDR3 sequence (DNA): TGCGCCAGCAGCCAAGATTGGCAGCGGGGGTTTCGGGGAGATACGCAGTATTTT. The encoded protein is CASSQDWQRGFRGDTQYF.

The rearrangement joins TRBV7-2 to TRBJ2-7; unclear D gene. The CDR3 is 15 amino acids. V lost 1 base and J lost 2, with 12 bases in between. CDR1 SGHTA and CDR2 FQGNSA come from the germline V gene. CDR3 nucleotides: TGTGCCAGCAGCTTAGTAGCTGCCCTTACCTACGAGCAGTACTTC. As protein: CASSLVAALTYEQYF. Using reference TRBV7-2 and TRBJ2-7 for the parts outside the CDR3, the full variable domain is GAGVSQSPSNKVTEKGKDVELRCDPISGHTALYWYRQSLGQGLEFLIYFQGNSAPDKSGLPSDRFSAERTGGSVSTLTIQRTQQEDSAVYLCASSLVAALTYEQYFGPGTRLTVT.

The chain employs TRBV2 and TRBJ1-5; D uncertain. The V gene lost 2 bases and the J gene lost 4 bases, with 12 bases spanning the gap. This CDR3 has 15 amino acids. Germline CDR1 and CDR2: SNHLY and FYNNEI. CDR3 nucleotides: TGTGCCAGCAGTGAAATATCGGGCGCTAATCAGCCCCAGCATTTT. This translates into CASSEISGANQPQHF.

This clone has more than one count but fewer than ten. V is TRBV7-3 and J is TRBJ1-1; D might be TRBD1 (5 bases). This CDR3 region has 14 residues. Between the trimmed V and J ends, which lost 5 bases and 3 bases, there was a span of 13 bases. Germline-derived CDR1 and CDR2 are SGHTA and FQGTGA. The CDR3 bases are TGTGCCAGCAGCCCCACCGGGGCCTACACTGAAGCTTTCTTT. This codes for CASSPTGAYTEAFF.

Of note for this clone: This sample also contains other DNA sequences that code for the same CDR3. The CDR3 spells CASSQQGNQPQHF. CDR3 bases: TGTGCCAGCAGCCAGCAAGGGAATCAGCCCCAGCATTTT. The V call is TRBV3-1 (or the pseudogene TRBV3-2), the J call TRBJ1-5, with D uncertain. Germline V gives CDR1 LGHDT, CDR2 YNNKEL (reference sequence). The CDR3 sequence is 13 residues long. Between the trimmed V and J ends, which lost 3 bases and 4 bases, there was a span of 7 bases.

The chain recombines TRBV7-9 with TRBJ2-1; maybe TRBD2 (5 bases). Germline V gene lookup returns CDR1 SEHNR and CDR2 FQNEAQ (reference sequence). CDR3 length: 16 amino acids. Trimming left V 2 bases short and J 2 bases short, with 13 bases between. The CDR3 protein is CASSLFPGTAYNEQFF. CDR3 coding DNA: TGTGCCAGCAGCTTATTCCCGGGAACAGCCTACAATGAGCAGTTCTTC.

The chain joins TRBV7-9 to TRBJ2-1; D may match TRBD1 or TRBD2 (5 bases each). CDR1 and CDR2 (germline): SEHNR, FQNEAQ (reference sequence). The CDR3 runs 12 residues. Trimming stripped 2 bases from V and 8 bases from J, with 7 bases between. Written as DNA, the CDR3 is TGTGCCAGCAGCTTACGAGGGGATGAGCAGTTCTTC. Translation gives CASSLRGDEQFF.